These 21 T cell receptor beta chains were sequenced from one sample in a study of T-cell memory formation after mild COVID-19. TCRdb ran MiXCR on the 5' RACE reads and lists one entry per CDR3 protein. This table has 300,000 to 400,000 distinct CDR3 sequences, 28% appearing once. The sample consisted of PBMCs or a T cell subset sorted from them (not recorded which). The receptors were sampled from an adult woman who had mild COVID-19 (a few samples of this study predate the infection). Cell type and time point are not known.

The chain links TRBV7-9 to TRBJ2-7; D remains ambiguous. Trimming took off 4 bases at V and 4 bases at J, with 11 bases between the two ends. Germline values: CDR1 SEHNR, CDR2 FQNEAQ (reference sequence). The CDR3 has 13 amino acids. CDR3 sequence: CASSSEYIYEQYF. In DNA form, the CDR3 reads TGTGCCAGCAGCTCAGAGTACATATACGAGCAGTACTTC.

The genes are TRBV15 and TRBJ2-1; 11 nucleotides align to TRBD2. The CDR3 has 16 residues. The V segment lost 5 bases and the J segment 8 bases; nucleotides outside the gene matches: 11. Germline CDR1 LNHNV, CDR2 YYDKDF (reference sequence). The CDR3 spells CATSGGSGRARDEQFF. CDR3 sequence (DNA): TGTGCCACCAGCGGCGGTAGCGGGAGGGCCCGAGATGAGCAGTTCTTC. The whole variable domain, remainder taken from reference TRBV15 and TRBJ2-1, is DAMVIQNPRYQVTQFGKPVTLSCSQTLNHNVMYWYQQKSSQAPKLLFHYYDKDFNNEADTPDNFQSRRPNTSFCFLDIRSPGLGDTAMYLCATSGGSGRARDEQFFGPGTRLTVL.

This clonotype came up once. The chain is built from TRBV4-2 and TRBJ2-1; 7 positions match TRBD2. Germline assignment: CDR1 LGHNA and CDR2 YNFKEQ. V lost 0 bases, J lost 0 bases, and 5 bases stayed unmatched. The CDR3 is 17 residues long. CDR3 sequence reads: CASSQDLRESSYNEQFF. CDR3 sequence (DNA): TGTGCCAGCAGCCAAGATTTGCGGGAGAGCTCCTACAATGAGCAGTTCTTC.

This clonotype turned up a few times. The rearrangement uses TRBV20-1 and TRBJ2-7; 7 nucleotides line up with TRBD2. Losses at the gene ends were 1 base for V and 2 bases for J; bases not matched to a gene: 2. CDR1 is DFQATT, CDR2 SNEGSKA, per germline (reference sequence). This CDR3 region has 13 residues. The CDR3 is CSARVRGAYEQYF. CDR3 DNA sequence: TGCAGTGCTAGAGTACGGGGGGCCTACGAGCAGTACTTC.

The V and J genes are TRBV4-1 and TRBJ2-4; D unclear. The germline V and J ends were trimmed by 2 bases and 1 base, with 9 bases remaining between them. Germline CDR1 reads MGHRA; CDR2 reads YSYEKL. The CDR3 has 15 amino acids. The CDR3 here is CASSQLGLAKNIQYF. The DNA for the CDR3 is TGCGCCAGCAGCCAACTGGGGTTGGCCAAAAACATTCAGTACTTC.

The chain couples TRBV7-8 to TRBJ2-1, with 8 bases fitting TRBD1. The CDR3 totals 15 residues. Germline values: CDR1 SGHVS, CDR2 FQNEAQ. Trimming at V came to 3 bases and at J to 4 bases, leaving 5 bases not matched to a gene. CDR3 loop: CASSLDRAGYNEQFF. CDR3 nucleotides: TGTGCCAGCAGCTTGGACAGGGCAGGGTACAATGAGCAGTTCTTC.

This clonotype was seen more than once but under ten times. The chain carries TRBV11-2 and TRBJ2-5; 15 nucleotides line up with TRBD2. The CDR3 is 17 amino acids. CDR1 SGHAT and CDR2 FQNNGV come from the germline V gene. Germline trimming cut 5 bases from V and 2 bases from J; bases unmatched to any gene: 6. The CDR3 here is CASSHYGTSGRQETQYF. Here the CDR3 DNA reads TGTGCCAGCAGCCACTATGGGACTAGCGGGAGGCAAGAGACCCAGTACTTC.

The CDR3 is CASSLELAPYNEQFF. DNA of the CDR3: TGTGCCAGCAGCTTAGAACTAGCGCCTTACAATGAGCAGTTCTTC. The chain links TRBV7-2 to TRBJ2-1, with TRBD2 identical over 7 bases. In germline, CDR1 is SGHTA, CDR2 FQGNSA. The trim removed 1 base at V and 4 bases at J, leaving 4 bases unmatched. This CDR3 spans 15 amino acids.

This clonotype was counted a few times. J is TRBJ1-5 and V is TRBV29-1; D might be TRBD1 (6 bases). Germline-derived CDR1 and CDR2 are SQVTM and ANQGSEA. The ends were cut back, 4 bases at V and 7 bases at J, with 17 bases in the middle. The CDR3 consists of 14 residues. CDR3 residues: CSVGPGEGGQPQHF. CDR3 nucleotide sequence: TGCAGCGTTGGACCAGGGGAGGGAGGGCAGCCCCAGCATTTT.

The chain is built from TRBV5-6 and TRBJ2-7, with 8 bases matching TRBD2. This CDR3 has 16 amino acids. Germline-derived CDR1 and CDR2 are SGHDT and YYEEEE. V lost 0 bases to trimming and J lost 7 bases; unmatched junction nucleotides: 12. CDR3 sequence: CASSLASGGPAQEQYF. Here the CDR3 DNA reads TGTGCCAGCAGCTTGGCCTCGGGAGGGCCAGCCCAGGAGCAGTACTTC.

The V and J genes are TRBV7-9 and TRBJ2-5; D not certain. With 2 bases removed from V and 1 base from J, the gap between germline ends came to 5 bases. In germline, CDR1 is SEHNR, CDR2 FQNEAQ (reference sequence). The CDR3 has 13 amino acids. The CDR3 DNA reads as TGTGCCAGCAGCTTAAGGGTCCAAGAGACCCAGTACTTC. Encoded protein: CASSLRVQETQYF.

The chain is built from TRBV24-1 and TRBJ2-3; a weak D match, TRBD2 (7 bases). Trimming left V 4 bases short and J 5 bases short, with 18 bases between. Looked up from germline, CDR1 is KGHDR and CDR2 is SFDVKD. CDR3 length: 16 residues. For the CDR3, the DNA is TGTGCCACCAGTGAGACGGACGCGGGGGCTATAGATACGCAGTATTTT. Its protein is CATSETDAGAIDTQYF.

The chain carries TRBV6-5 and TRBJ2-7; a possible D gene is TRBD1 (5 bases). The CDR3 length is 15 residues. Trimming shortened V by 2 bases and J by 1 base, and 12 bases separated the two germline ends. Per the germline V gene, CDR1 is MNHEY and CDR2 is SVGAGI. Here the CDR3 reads CASSYEQGTSYEQYF. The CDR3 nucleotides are TGTGCCAGCAGTTACGAGCAGGGTACATCCTACGAGCAGTACTTC.

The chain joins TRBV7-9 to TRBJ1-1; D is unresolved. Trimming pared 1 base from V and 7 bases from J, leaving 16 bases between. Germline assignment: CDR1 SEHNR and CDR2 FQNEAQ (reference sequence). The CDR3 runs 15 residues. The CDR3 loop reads CASSLGSSGQLEAFF. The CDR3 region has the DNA TGTGCCAGCAGCTTAGGCTCTAGTGGGCAGCTTGAAGCTTTCTTT.

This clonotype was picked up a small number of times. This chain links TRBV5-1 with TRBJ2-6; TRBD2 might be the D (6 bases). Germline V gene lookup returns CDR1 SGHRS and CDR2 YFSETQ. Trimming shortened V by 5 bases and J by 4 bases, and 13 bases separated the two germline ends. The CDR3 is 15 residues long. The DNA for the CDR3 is TGCGCCAGCAGGGGCCACGGAGGGGGGGCCAACGTCCTGACTTTC. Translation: CASRGHGGGANVLTF.

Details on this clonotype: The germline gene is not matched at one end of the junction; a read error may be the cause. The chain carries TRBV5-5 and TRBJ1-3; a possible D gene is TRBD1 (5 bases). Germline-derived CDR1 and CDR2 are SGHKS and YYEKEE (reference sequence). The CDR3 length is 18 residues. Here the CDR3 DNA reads TGTGCCAGCAGATTGGGGGACGGTTGGGGATTCTCTGGAAACACCATATATTTT. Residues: CASRLGDGWGFSGNTIYF.

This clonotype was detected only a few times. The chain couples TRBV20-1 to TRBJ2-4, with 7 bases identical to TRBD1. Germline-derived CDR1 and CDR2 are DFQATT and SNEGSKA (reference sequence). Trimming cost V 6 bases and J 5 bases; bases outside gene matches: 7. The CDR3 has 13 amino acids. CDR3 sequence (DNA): TGCAGTGCAACTCCGGGACAGCAAAACATTCAGTACTTC. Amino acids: CSATPGQQNIQYF.

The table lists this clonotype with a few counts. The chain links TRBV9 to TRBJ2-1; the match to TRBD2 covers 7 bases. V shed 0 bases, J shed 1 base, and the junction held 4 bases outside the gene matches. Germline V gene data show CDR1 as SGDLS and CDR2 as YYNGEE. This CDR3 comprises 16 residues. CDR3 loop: CASSVANGRSYNEQFF. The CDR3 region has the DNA TGTGCCAGCAGCGTAGCCAACGGGAGGTCCTACAATGAGCAGTTCTTC. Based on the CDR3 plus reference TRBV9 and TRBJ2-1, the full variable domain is DSGVTQTPKHLITATGQRVTLRCSPRSGDLSVYWYQQSLDQGLQFLIQYYNGEERAKGNILERFSAQQFPDLHSELNLSSLELGDSALYFCASSVANGRSYNEQFFGPGTRLTVL.

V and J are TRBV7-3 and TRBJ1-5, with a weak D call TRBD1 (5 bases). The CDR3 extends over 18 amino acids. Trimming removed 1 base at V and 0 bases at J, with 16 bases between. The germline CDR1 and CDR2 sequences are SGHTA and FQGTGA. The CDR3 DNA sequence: TGTGCCAGCAGCTTAAGGGTCTGGGGGGACTATAGCAATCAGCCCCAGCATTTT. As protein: CASSLRVWGDYSNQPQHF.

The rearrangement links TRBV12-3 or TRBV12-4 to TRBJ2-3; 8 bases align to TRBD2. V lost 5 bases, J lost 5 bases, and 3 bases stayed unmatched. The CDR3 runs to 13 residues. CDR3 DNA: TGTGCCAGCAGTAGCGGGGGTTTAGATACGCAGTATTTT. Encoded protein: CASSSGGLDTQYF.

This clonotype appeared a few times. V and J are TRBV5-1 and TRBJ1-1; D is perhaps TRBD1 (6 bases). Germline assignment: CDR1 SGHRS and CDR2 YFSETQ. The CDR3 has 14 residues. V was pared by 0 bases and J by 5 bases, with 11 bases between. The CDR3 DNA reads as TGCGCCAGCAGCTTGGCCCGAGGACAGACTGAAGCTTTCTTT. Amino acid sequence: CASSLARGQTEAFF.